This T cell receptor beta chain was retrieved from a study of blood T cell repertoires in COVID-19. Study-wide background: PBMCs, B-cell-depleted T cells, or T cells were the source of the cDNA or gDNA that made up the material.

During active infection, Seattle patients enrolled and were then monitored through disease. The data were produced by immunoSEQ multiplex PCR, yet TCRdb's version contains in-frame clones alone and is incomplete. The data show tens of thousands of clones, less than 85% seen once. This CDR3 has 18 residues. In germline, CDR1 is SNHLY, CDR2 FYNNEI. The trim removed 8 bases at V and 1 base at J, leaving 17 bases unmatched. This clone was found once. Sequenced material: peripheral blood. The chain recombines TRBV2 with TRBJ2-4; 7 bases are shared with TRBD1. The receptor comes from a man aged 50 or older with COVID-19, enrolled during active disease. CDR3 protein: CASYDRVNNLAAKNIQYF. The CDR3 coding sequence is TGTGCCAGCTACGACAGGGTAAATAATTTGGCGGCCAAAAACATTCAGTACTTC.